Following are 25 T cell receptor beta chains from one sample sequenced in a study of identical twins. TCRdb reanalysed the 5' RACE reads using MiXCR and keeps one entry per CDR3 protein. The sample carries 460,000 or so distinct CDR3 sequences, 12% to 15% recorded once. The same sample was also studied in work on yellow fever vaccine responses in identical twins.

The sample taken for sequencing was CD4+ T cells sorted from blood. The receptors stem from a woman aged 18-35 years in good health.

The table lists this clonotype with many counts. V and J are TRBV7-9 and TRBJ2-3; 11 bases line up with TRBD2. Germline V lookup: CDR1 SEHNR, CDR2 FQNEAQ (reference sequence). The V gene end was trimmed by 4 bases and the J gene end by 2 bases; junction bases not matched to a gene: 5. CDR3 size: 16 residues. In DNA, the CDR3 is TGTGCCAGCAGCTCAACGACTAGCGGGGACACAGATACGCAGTATTTT. This translates into CASSSTTSGDTDTQYF.

This chain links TRBV5-1 with TRBJ2-3; the match to TRBD2 covers 14 bases. CDR1 is SGHRS, CDR2 YFSETQ, per germline. This CDR3 region has 17 residues. The V and J ends lost 4 bases and 0 bases, in that order; junction bases with no gene match: 4. As DNA, the CDR3 is TGCGCCAGCAGCCCGGGACTAGCGGGAGTTAGCACAGATACGCAGTATTTT. This encodes CASSPGLAGVSTDTQYF. The whole variable domain, remainder taken from reference TRBV5-1 and TRBJ2-3, is KAGVTQTPRYLIKTRGQQVTLSCSPISGHRSVSWYQQTPGQGLQFLFEYFSETQRNKGNFPGRFSGRQFSNSRSEMNVSTLELGDSALYLCASSPGLAGVSTDTQYFGPGTRLTVL.

This clonotype was found many times. The V call is TRBV27, the J call TRBJ2-1, with D possibly being TRBD2 (5 bases). This CDR3 is built from 16 residues. Germline values: CDR1 MNHEY, CDR2 SMNVEV (reference sequence). Between the trimmed V and J ends, which lost 5 bases and 6 bases, there was a span of 20 bases. The CDR3: CASSASPGFLTNEQFF. The CDR3 coding sequence is TGTGCCAGCAGTGCATCCCCGGGATTCCTCACCAATGAGCAGTTCTTC.

A note on this clonotype: A junction boundary mismatches the germline segment, possibly from a read error. This chain joins TRBV12-3 or TRBV12-4 and TRBJ1-6; TRBD1 might be the D (6 bases). The CDR3 is 15 amino acids. The CDR3 region is CASSLGGGGNSPLHF. CDR3 DNA: TGTGCCAGCAGTTTAGGCGGAGGGGGGAATTCACCTCTCCACTTT.

The genes are TRBV20-1 and TRBJ2-7; 12 bases fit TRBD2. CDR1 and CDR2 (germline): DFQATT, SNEGSKA (reference sequence). The CDR3 covers 16 residues. CDR3 DNA sequence: TGCAGCTTGCGAGCTAGCGGGGGGGGGGCAGCCTACGAGCAGTACTTC. Amino acid sequence: CSLRASGGGAAYEQYF.

The table lists this clonotype with a few counts. This chain joins TRBV7-9 and TRBJ1-1, with 9 nucleotides matching TRBD1. This CDR3 region has 16 residues. The J segment lost 7 bases and the V segment lost 5 bases, leaving 14 bases of the junction unmatched. The germline CDR1 and CDR2 sequences are SEHNR and FQNEAQ (reference sequence). The DNA for the CDR3 is TGTGCCAGCAGCCTACCACAGGGGGCCGGGAATCATGAAGCTTTCTTT. This sequence encodes CASSLPQGAGNHEAFF.

This clonotype was picked up many times. The chain uses TRBV4-3 and TRBJ2-5; weak D call: TRBD1 (6 bases). The CDR3 is 15 amino acids. Germline CDR1 reads LGHNA; CDR2 reads YSLEER. Trimming stripped 0 bases from V and 6 bases from J, with 14 bases between. The DNA for the CDR3 is TGCGCCAGCAGCCAAGATAGGGGGTTCGGGCAGACCCAGTACTTC. It encodes CASSQDRGFGQTQYF.

This clonotype has a handful of counts. The chain has TRBV27 and TRBJ2-7, with 10 nucleotides matching TRBD2. Unmatched junction bases numbered 4, after V lost 5 bases and J lost 0 bases. Per the germline V gene, CDR1 is MNHEY and CDR2 is SMNVEV (reference sequence). CDR3 length: 15 amino acids. In DNA, the CDR3 is TGTGCCAGCAGTATCACTAGCGGGGACTCCTACGAGCAGTACTTC. Its translation: CASSITSGDSYEQYF.

This clonotype has only a few counts. The V gene is TRBV20-1, the J gene TRBJ2-1, with 15 nucleotides matching TRBD2. The CDR3 runs to 18 residues. Unmatched junction bases numbered 16, after V lost 5 bases and J lost 8 bases. Germline lookup yields CDR1 DFQATT and CDR2 SNEGSKA (reference sequence). The CDR3 region is CSAYTGLAGGSQRDEQFF. Here the CDR3 DNA reads TGCAGTGCTTATACGGGACTAGCGGGAGGAAGTCAACGGGATGAGCAGTTCTTC.

At least ten counts were recorded for this clonotype. The chain links TRBV6-5 to TRBJ1-1, with TRBD1 matching over 8 bases. J was trimmed by 6 bases and V by 2 bases; bases with no gene match: 14. CDR3 length equals 17 residues. Germline CDR1 and CDR2: MNHEY and SVGAGI. The CDR3 protein is CASSYRVSQGVSSEAFF. CDR3 coding DNA: TGTGCCAGCAGTTACAGAGTCTCACAGGGGGTGAGCTCTGAAGCTTTCTTT.

V gene TRBV12-3 or TRBV12-4 combines with J gene TRBJ2-7, with 11 nucleotides matching TRBD1. This CDR3 is 16 amino acids long. The V segment lost 3 bases and the J segment 3 bases; nucleotides outside the gene matches: 7. This CDR3 is CASSLGAGQGDYEQYF. The DNA of the CDR3 is TGTGCCAGCAGTTTGGGGGCGGGACAGGGGGACTACGAGCAGTACTTC.

This clonotype has a single count. The rearrangement uses TRBV4-2 and TRBJ2-3, with no clear D. CDR1 is LGHNA, CDR2 YNFKEQ, per germline. V lost 4 bases and J 2 bases, leaving 13 bases between the germline ends. The length of the CDR3 is 15 residues. The CDR3 DNA sequence: TGTGCCAGCAGCCGAACCGGGTCCAACACAGATACGCAGTATTTT. Residues: CASSRTGSNTDTQYF.

This rearrangement joins TRBV4-1 to TRBJ2-1, with 13 bases that match TRBD2. With 0 bases clipped from V and 0 bases from J, the junction kept 5 bases outside the gene matches. This CDR3 spans 19 amino acids. The germline V gene has CDR1 MGHRA and CDR2 YSYEKL. The CDR3, as DNA: TGCGCCAGCAGCCAAGATCGACTAGCGGGGGGCAACTCCTACAATGAGCAGTTCTTC. Encoded protein: CASSQDRLAGGNSYNEQFF.

The chain combines TRBV3-1 with TRBJ2-7; D perhaps matches TRBD1 (6 bases). Trimming removed 1 base from V and 1 base from J, with 11 bases in between. CDR3 length equals 15 residues. The germline gives CDR1 LGHDT, CDR2 YNNKEL (reference sequence). CDR3 DNA sequence: TGTGCCAGCAGCCAAGGTGCAGGACAGTCCTACGAGCAGTACTTC. Encoded protein: CASSQGAGQSYEQYF.

This clonotype was recorded a few times. V and J are TRBV6-4 and TRBJ1-2; D is unresolved. The germline V and J ends were trimmed by 0 bases and 3 bases, with 17 bases remaining between them. Germline loops: CDR1 MRHNA, CDR2 SNTAGT. This CDR3 is 17 amino acids long. CDR3: CASSDSRANRGYYGYTF. CDR3 in DNA: TGTGCCAGCAGTGACTCGAGGGCAAATCGAGGCTACTATGGCTACACCTTC.

This clonotype was detected only a few times. V gene TRBV28 combines with J gene TRBJ2-7; 7 bases map to TRBD1. Germline V gene data show CDR1 as MDHEN and CDR2 as SYDVKM. The CDR3 is 15 residues long. Trimming at V came to 8 bases and at J to 0 bases, leaving 10 bases not matched to a gene. For the CDR3, the DNA is TGTGCCAGCGGCTTCCCCGGGACAGCCTCCTACGAGCAGTACTTC. Translating gives CASGFPGTASYEQYF. Complete variable domain (other parts from reference TRBV28 and TRBJ2-7): DVKVTQSSRYLVKRTGEKVFLECVQDMDHENMFWYRQDPGLGLRLIYFSYDVKMKEKGDIPEGYSVSREKKERFSLILESASTNQTSMYLCASGFPGTASYEQYFGPGTRLTVT.

The chain uses TRBV7-6 and TRBJ2-5; 13 nucleotides line up with TRBD2. Germline CDR1 and CDR2: SGHVS and FNYEAQ. The CDR3 sequence is 18 residues long. After removal of 5 bases from V and 1 base from J, the junction contained 10 bases not matched to a gene. The CDR3 loop reads CASSPRLAGGLLQETQYF. The CDR3 coding sequence is TGTGCCAGCAGCCCAAGACTAGCGGGAGGACTACTCCAAGAGACCCAGTACTTC.

The sample holds a few counts of this clonotype. This sequence joins TRBV27 and TRBJ1-3; tentatively, D is TRBD1 (6 bases). The V and J ends lost 5 bases and 2 bases respectively, with 13 bases between them. This CDR3 contains 15 residues. Germline-derived CDR1 and CDR2 are MNHEY and SMNVEV (reference sequence). The CDR3 nucleotides are TGTGCCAGCAGTGCTTCACAGGGAACTGGAAACACCATATATTTT. Amino acid sequence: CASSASQGTGNTIYF.

This clonotype turned up a few times. The chain has TRBV7-2 and TRBJ2-3; TRBD2 aligns across 8 bases. V lost 8 bases and J lost 1; bases outside the gene matches: 5. Germline CDR1 is SGHTA and CDR2 is FQGNSA. CDR3 length: 14 residues. DNA of the CDR3: TGTGCCAGCCGGGGGGGGACGCGCACAGATACGCAGTATTTT. Its protein product is CASRGGTRTDTQYF. Full variable domain (outside the CDR3, taken from reference TRBV7-2 and TRBJ2-3): GAGVSQSPSNKVTEKGKDVELRCDPISGHTALYWYRQSLGQGLEFLIYFQGNSAPDKSGLPSDRFSAERTGGSVSTLTIQRTQQEDSAVYLCASRGGTRTDTQYFGPGTRLTVL.

For the CDR3, the DNA is TGTGCCAGCAGCTTAGATTCTCAGTACAATGAGCAGTTCTTC. As protein: CASSLDSQYNEQFF. The rearrangement uses TRBV11-3 and TRBJ2-1; D ambiguous. Germline assignment: CDR1 SGHNT and CDR2 YENEEA. Trimming stripped 0 bases from V and 4 bases from J, with 7 bases between. The CDR3 is 14 amino acids. Complete variable domain (other parts from reference TRBV11-3 and TRBJ2-1): EAGVVQSPRYKIIEKKQPVAFWCNPISGHNTLYWYLQNLGQGPELLIRYENEEAVDDSQLPKDRFSAERLKGVDSTLKIQPAELGDSAVYLCASSLDSQYNEQFFGPGTRLTVL.

This clonotype was seen a handful of times. The V gene is TRBV5-1, the J gene TRBJ2-1; TRBD1 matches at 7 bases. V lost 0 bases, J lost 7 bases, and 1 base stayed unmatched. Germline V gene data show CDR1 as SGHRS and CDR2 as YFSETQ. The CDR3 length is 13 residues. The CDR3, as DNA: TGCGCCAGCAGCTTGGCGGGACAGAATGAGCAGTTCTTC. Protein product: CASSLAGQNEQFF.

The CDR3 DNA sequence: TGCAGTGTATCAGGACTAGCGGGACACCCTTACGAGCAGTACTTC. Protein product: CSVSGLAGHPYEQYF. The chain combines TRBV20-1 with TRBJ2-7; 12 nucleotides line up with TRBD2. J gave up 4 bases and V 7 bases, and 11 bases lay outside the gene matches. This CDR3 has 15 amino acids. Germline assignment: CDR1 DFQATT and CDR2 SNEGSKA (reference sequence).

J is TRBJ2-4 and V is TRBV10-3, with 8 bases aligning to TRBD1. J was trimmed by 2 bases and V by 2 bases; bases with no gene match: 5. The V gene's germline CDR1 is ENHRY and CDR2 SYGVKD. The CDR3 extends over 16 amino acids. The CDR3 is CAISEPGQGSKNIQYF. Written as DNA, the CDR3 is TGTGCCATCAGTGAGCCAGGACAGGGTTCCAAAAACATTCAGTACTTC.

This sequence joins TRBV20-1 and TRBJ2-3; the D gene is possibly TRBD2 (6 bases). Germline values: CDR1 DFQATT, CDR2 SNEGSKA (reference sequence). Trimming removed 0 bases at V and 2 bases at J, with 12 bases between. The CDR3 runs 15 residues. CDR3 coding DNA: TGCAGTGCTAGAGATCCCCGGGGGAACACAGATACGCAGTATTTT. Its protein is CSARDPRGNTDTQYF.

Many counts were recorded for this clonotype. This chain links TRBV5-1 with TRBJ2-2, with unresolved D. Trimming stripped 3 bases from V and 5 bases from J, with 5 bases between. The CDR3 covers 12 residues. Germline V lookup: CDR1 SGHRS, CDR2 YFSETQ. CDR3 amino acids: CASSSETGELFF. In DNA form, the CDR3 reads TGCGCCAGCAGCTCTGAAACCGGGGAGCTGTTTTTT.